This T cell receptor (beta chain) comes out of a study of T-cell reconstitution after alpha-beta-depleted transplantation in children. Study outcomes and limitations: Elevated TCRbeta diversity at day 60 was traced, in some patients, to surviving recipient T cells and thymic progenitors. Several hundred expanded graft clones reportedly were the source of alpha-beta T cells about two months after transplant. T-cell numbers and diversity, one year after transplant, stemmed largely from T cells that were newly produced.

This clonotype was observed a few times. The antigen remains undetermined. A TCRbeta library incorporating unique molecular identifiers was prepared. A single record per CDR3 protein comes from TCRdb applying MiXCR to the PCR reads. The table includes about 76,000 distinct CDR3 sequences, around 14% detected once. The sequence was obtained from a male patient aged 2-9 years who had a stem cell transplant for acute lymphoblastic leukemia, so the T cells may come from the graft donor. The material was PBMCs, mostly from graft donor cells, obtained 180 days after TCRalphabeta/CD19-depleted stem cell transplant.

CDR3 DNA: TGCAGTGCTAGAGATTATGGCACAGCCTATGGCTACACCTTC. This sequence encodes CSARDYGTAYGYTF. The chain carries TRBV20-1 and TRBJ1-2, with D unclear. Trimming left V 0 bases short and J 4 bases short, with 12 bases between. The CDR3 is made up of 14 amino acids. The germline V gene encodes CDR1 DFQATT and CDR2 SNEGSKA (reference sequence).